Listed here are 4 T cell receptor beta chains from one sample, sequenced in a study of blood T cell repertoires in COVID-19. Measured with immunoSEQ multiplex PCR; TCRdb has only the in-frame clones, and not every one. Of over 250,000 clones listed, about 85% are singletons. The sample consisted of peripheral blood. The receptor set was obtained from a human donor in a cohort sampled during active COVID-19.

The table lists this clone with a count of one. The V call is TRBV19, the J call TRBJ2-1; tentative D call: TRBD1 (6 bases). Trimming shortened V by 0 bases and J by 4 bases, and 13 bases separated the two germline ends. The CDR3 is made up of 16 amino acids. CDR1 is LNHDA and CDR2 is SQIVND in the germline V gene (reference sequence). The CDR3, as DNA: TGTGCCAGTAGTATAGATCTTACAGGGTTTTACAATGAGCAGTTCTTC. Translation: CASSIDLTGFYNEQFF.

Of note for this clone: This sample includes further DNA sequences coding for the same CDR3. In nucleotides, the CDR3 is TGCGCCAGCAGCTTGGGAACAGCCTCTGGGGCCAACGTCCTGACTTTC. This gives the protein CASSLGTASGANVLTF. The rearrangement links TRBV5-1 to TRBJ2-6; unclear D gene. Germline CDR1 SGHRS, CDR2 YFSETQ. Deletions cut 0 bases from V and 0 bases from J, with 7 bases between. The CDR3 spans 16 residues.

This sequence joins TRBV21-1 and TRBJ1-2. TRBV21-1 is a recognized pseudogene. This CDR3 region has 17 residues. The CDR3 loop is CASSNREPAEINYGYTF. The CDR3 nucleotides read TGTGCCAGCAGCAATAGGGAGCCTGCGGAAATTAACTATGGCTACACCTTC.

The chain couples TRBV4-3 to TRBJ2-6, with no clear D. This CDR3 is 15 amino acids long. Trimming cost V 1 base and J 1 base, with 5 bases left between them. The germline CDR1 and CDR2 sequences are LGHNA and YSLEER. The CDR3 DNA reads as TGCGCCAGCAGCCAAGGGCAGTCTGGGGCCAACGTCCTGACTTTC. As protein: CASSQGQSGANVLTF.